One and the same sample provided the 12 T cell receptor beta chains below, sequenced in a study of blood T cell repertoires in COVID-19 (dated by TCRdb to the early 2020s). Receptor amplification or capture employed the immunoSEQ multiplex PCR assay. In TCRdb, the immuneACCESS table is reduced to in-frame sequences with V and J assigned. These tables do not hold every clone; where another copy was compared, an unresolved V gene accounts for under half, and the others remain unexplained. This sample gives roughly 25,000 clones in total; more than 75% of them show up just once. Jointly, the top ten make up around 9.3% of the sample. Sequenced: peripheral blood. The receptors stem from a human donor in a cohort sampled during active COVID-19.

This chain links TRBV10-3 with TRBJ2-5, with 8 bases identical to TRBD2. The CDR3 sequence is 17 residues long. V lost 3 bases and J lost 5; bases outside the gene matches: 14. Germline CDR1 reads ENHRY; CDR2 reads SYGVKD. DNA of the CDR3: TGTGCCATCAGTGACTGGGCGGGAGGCTCAGGGGAGGAGACCCAGTACTTC. Translated, it gives CAISDWAGGSGEETQYF.

This clone was seen only once. This chain joins TRBV24-1 and TRBJ1-4, with D unclear. Between the trimmed V and J ends, which lost 4 bases and 11 bases, there was a span of 13 bases. Germline V gene data show CDR1 as KGHDR and CDR2 as SFDVKD. The CDR3 consists of 13 residues. CDR3: CATSELTSGKLFF. DNA of the CDR3: TGTGCCACCAGTGAACTGACCTCGGGGAAACTGTTTTTT.

This chain connects TRBV9 to TRBJ2-7; 8 bases match TRBD2. The CDR3 is made up of 15 amino acids. The germline V gene has CDR1 SGDLS and CDR2 YYNGEE. The junction had 10 bases not matched to a gene; V was cut back by 3 bases and J by 5 bases. The CDR3 is CASSARERGFDEQYF. The CDR3 DNA reads TGTGCCAGCAGCGCGCGTGAGCGGGGGTTCGACGAGCAGTACTTC. The full variable domain, with the rest looked up from reference TRBV9 and TRBJ2-7, is DSGVTQTPKHLITATGQRVTLRCSPRSGDLSVYWYQQSLDQGLQFLIQYYNGEERAKGNILERFSAQQFPDLHSELNLSSLELGDSALYFCASSARERGFDEQYFGPGTRLTVT.

In its sample, this clone was seen a few times. V and J are TRBV29-1 and TRBJ1-2, with a possible D match to TRBD1 (6 bases). The CDR3 is 15 amino acids. Germline V gene lookup returns CDR1 SQVTM and CDR2 ANQGSEA. The germline V and J ends were trimmed by 6 bases and 6 bases, with 23 bases remaining between them. The CDR3 coding sequence is TGCAGCGTCGACGGGACACCGGAGAGGCCTAATGGCTACACCTTC. Encoded protein: CSVDGTPERPNGYTF. Complete variable domain (other parts from reference TRBV29-1 and TRBJ1-2): SAVISQKPSRDICQRGTSLTIQCQVDSQVTMMFWYRQQPGQSLTLIATANQGSEATYESGFVIDKFPISRPNLTFSTLTVSNMSPEDSSIYLCSVDGTPERPNGYTFGSGTRLTVV.

V gene TRBV7-9 combines with J gene TRBJ2-7; a weak D match, TRBD1 (5 bases). V lost 4 bases and J lost 2, with 12 bases in between. There are 14 residues in the CDR3. Germline V gives CDR1 SEHNR, CDR2 FQNEAQ (reference sequence). CDR3 residues: CASSSPGQAYEQYF. DNA for the CDR3: TGTGCCAGCAGCTCCCCCGGACAAGCCTACGAGCAGTACTTC.

This clone was seen more than once but under ten times. V and J are TRBV7-3 and TRBJ2-2; D gene uncertain. This CDR3 is 14 amino acids long. Germline V lookup: CDR1 SGHTA, CDR2 FQGTGA. With 4 bases removed from V and 1 base from J, the gap between germline ends came to 7 bases. Here the CDR3 DNA reads TGTGCCAGCAGCTCGTCAGGGAACACCGGGGAGCTGTTTTTT. Encoded protein: CASSSSGNTGELFF.

V usage is TRBV6-1 and J usage is TRBJ1-5; tentatively, D is TRBD1 (6 bases). The length of the CDR3 is 14 residues. V was clipped by 2 bases and J by 4 bases, with 9 bases between them. Germline V gene lookup returns CDR1 MNHNS and CDR2 SASEGT. CDR3 in amino acids: CASSEWTANQPQHF. The DNA for the CDR3 is TGTGCCAGCAGTGAATGGACAGCTAATCAGCCCCAGCATTTT.

The chain combines TRBV28 with TRBJ2-7, with 7 bases lining up with TRBD2. CDR3 length: 16 residues. Germline V lookup: CDR1 MDHEN, CDR2 SYDVKM. V dropped 1 base and J dropped 4; count of bases not matched to a gene: 10. The CDR3 sequence is CASSLSGGSVGYEQYF. CDR3 in DNA: TGTGCCAGCAGTTTATCGGGCGGGAGTGTTGGTTACGAGCAGTACTTC.

This CDR3 is CASTGAGNTIYF. DNA of the CDR3: TGTGCCAGCACGGGAGCTGGAAACACCATATATTTT. This chain uses TRBV6-6 with TRBJ1-3; no reliable D call. V lost 7 bases and J lost 2, with 6 bases in between. The CDR3 loop spans 12 amino acids. The germline V gene has CDR1 MNHNY and CDR2 SVGAGI (reference sequence).

The chain links TRBV6-5 to TRBJ2-1; D is possibly TRBD2 (6 bases). The CDR3 consists of 13 residues. Trimming removed 6 bases from V and 4 bases from J, with 10 bases in between. Germline V gene data show CDR1 as MNHEY and CDR2 as SVGAGI. The CDR3 is CASRTGLYNEQFF. CDR3 sequence (DNA): TGTGCCAGCAGAACGGGACTTTACAATGAGCAGTTCTTC.

This clone came up once. CDR3 loop: CASSTGNTEAFF. The CDR3 DNA is TGTGCCAGTAGTACAGGGAACACTGAAGCTTTCTTT. The chain couples TRBV19 to TRBJ1-1; D is undetermined. The CDR3 is 12 amino acids. With 4 bases removed from V and 1 base from J, the gap between germline ends came to 4 bases. Germline-derived CDR1 and CDR2 are LNHDA and SQIVND (reference sequence).

The chain joins TRBV6-1 to TRBJ2-2; D is possibly TRBD2 (5 bases). CDR3 length equals 19 residues. Germline CDR1 is MNHNS and CDR2 is SASEGT. V lost 1 base, J lost 0 bases, and 18 bases lay in between. CDR3: CASSEVLLAYSPNTGELFF. DNA for the CDR3: TGTGCCAGCAGTGAAGTGCTGCTAGCTTACTCCCCGAACACCGGGGAGCTGTTTTTT.